The source of this TCR beta chain is a study of T cells after posttransplantation cyclophosphamide. Study conclusions and caveats: Tissue-infiltrating T cells from skin or gut overlapped little with blood T cells. Later blood repertoires were often dominated by clones from the donor CD8+ memory compartment.

Sample share makes this clone hyperexpanded. What it recognizes is unknown. Distinct nucleotide sequences in the sample also encode this CDR3. Looked up from germline, CDR1 is SNHLY and CDR2 is FYNNEI. CDR3 length: 16 residues. The ends lost 9 bases at V and 4 bases at J; junction bases unmatched: 16. Treatment was busulfan-fludarabine conditioning, a marrow graft, and cyclophosphamide on days +3 and +4. Clones were read by immunoSEQ multiplex PCR, and TCRdb kept only the in-frame ones, dropping some. This sample has over 700 clones, with approximately 59% found just once. The V call is TRBV2, the J call TRBJ2-3; 7 bases agree with TRBD2. The material was CD8+ T cells sorted from blood, obtained after allogeneic stem cell transplant with posttransplant cyclophosphamide. This receptor was taken from a male patient aged 50 to 59 who received an allogeneic stem cell transplant from an unrelated donor, was CMV-positive, and had acute GVHD only. Some T cells could come from the graft donor. The CDR3 DNA is TGTGCCAGTACGAGCTGGAGTGGGAGGGCCCCAGATACGCAGTATTTT. Protein: CASTSWSGRAPDTQYF.